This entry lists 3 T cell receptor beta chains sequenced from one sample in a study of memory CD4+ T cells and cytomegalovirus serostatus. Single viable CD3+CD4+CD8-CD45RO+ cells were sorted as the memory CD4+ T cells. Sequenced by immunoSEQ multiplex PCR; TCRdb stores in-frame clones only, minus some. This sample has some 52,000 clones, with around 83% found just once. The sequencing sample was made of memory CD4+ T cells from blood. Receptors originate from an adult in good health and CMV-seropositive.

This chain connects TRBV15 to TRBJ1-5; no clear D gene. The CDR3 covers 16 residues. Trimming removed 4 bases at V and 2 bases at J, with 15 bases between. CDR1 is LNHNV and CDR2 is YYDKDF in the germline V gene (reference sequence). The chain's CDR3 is CATSTDFHIRNQPQHF. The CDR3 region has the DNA TGTGCCACCAGCACCGATTTCCATATCCGCAATCAGCCCCAGCATTTT.

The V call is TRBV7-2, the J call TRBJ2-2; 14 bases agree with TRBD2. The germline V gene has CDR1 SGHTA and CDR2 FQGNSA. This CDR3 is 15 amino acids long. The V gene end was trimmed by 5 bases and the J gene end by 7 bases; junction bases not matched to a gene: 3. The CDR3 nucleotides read TGTGCCAGCAGCCGACTAGCGGGGGGGCACGGGGAGCTGTTTTTT. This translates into CASSRLAGGHGELFF.

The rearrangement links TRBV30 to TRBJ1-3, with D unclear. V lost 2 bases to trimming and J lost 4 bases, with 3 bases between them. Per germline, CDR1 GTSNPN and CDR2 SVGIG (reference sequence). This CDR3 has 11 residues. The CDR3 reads CAWSTGNTIYF. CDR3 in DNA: TGTGCCTGGAGTACAGGAAACACCATATATTTT. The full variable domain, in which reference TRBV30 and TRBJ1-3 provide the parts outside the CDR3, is SQTIHQWPATLVQPVGSPLSLECTVEGTSNPNLYWYRQAAGRGLQLLFYSVGIGQISSEVPQNLSASRPQDRQFILSSKKLLLSDSGFYLCAWSTGNTIYFGEGSWLTVV.